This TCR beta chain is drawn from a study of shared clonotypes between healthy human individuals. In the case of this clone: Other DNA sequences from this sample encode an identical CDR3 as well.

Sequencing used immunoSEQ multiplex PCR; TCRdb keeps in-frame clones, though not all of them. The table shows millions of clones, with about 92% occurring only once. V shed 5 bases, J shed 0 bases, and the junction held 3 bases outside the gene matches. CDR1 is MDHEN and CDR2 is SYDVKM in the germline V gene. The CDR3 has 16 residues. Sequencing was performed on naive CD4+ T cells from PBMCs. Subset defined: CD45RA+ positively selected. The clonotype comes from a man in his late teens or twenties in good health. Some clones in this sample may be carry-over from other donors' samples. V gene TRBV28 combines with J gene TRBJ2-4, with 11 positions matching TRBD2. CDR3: CASSLAGGLAKNIQYF. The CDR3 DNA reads TGTGCCAGCAGTCTAGCGGGGGGACTAGCCAAAAACATTCAGTACTTC.